This is a list of T cell receptor beta chains from one sample in a study of shared clonotypes between healthy human individuals. TCRdb's table, derived via immunoSEQ multiplex PCR, lists solely in-frame clones and lacks some. Among 1.4 million or so clones listed, 98% were seen once. What was sequenced was naive CD4+ T cells sorted from blood. The receptors here all came from a man younger than 45 in good health. Each CDR3 is given with its conserved first and last residue. The order of the fields is J gene, V gene, CDR3 protein.

j_call: TRBJ2-1
v_call: TRBV2
cdr3_aa: CASMWAGGGSRNEQFF

j_call: TRBJ1-4
v_call: TRBV5-1
cdr3_aa: CASSSTGLPRTNEKLFF

j_call: TRBJ2-5
v_call: TRBV29-1
cdr3_aa: CSVESDKKETQYF

j_call: TRBJ2-5
v_call: TRBV10-3
cdr3_aa: CAISEGRGTAGLGTQYF

j_call: TRBJ2-7
v_call: TRBV29-1
cdr3_aa: CSVEEKGARYEQYF

j_call: TRBJ2-7
v_call: TRBV23-1
cdr3_aa: CASRLDRDVSSYEQYF

j_call: TRBJ2-7
v_call: TRBV19
cdr3_aa: CASSSRLAPSYEQYF

j_call: TRBJ2-5
v_call: TRBV30
cdr3_aa: CAWSVGSGTQYF

j_call: TRBJ2-2
v_call: TRBV12-5
cdr3_aa: CASGLGRGTDGTGELFF

j_call: TRBJ1-5
v_call: TRBV7-2
cdr3_aa: CASSRDRPNQPQHF

j_call: TRBJ2-5
v_call: TRBV5-1
cdr3_aa: CASSLLGTGGETQYF

j_call: TRBJ2-5
v_call: TRBV28
cdr3_aa: CASSLSRGETQYF

j_call: TRBJ2-1
v_call: TRBV28
cdr3_aa: CASGTGAHEQFF

j_call: TRBJ1-3
v_call: TRBV10-3
cdr3_aa: CAISDPTGDGNTIYF

j_call: TRBJ2-5
v_call: TRBV6-5
cdr3_aa: CASSFDRGLQETQYF

j_call: TRBJ2-5
v_call: TRBV4-2
cdr3_aa: CASSQDGQETQYF

j_call: TRBJ1-1
v_call: TRBV9
cdr3_aa: CASSVGGLLNTEAFF

j_call: TRBJ2-7
v_call: TRBV7-9
cdr3_aa: CASTKKGGGNYEQYF

j_call: TRBJ2-5
v_call: TRBV10-3
cdr3_aa: CAISEERETQYF

j_call: TRBJ2-7
v_call: TRBV29-1
cdr3_aa: CSVLGLAGMLFEQYF

j_call: TRBJ1-2
v_call: TRBV7-2
cdr3_aa: CASSLGGPPGGYTF

j_call: TRBJ2-1
v_call: TRBV6-1
cdr3_aa: CASSDLRWRNYNEQFF

j_call: TRBJ2-7
v_call: TRBV9
cdr3_aa: CASSVDPSGSYEQYF

j_call: TRBJ2-5
v_call: TRBV5-1
cdr3_aa: CASSLAAQGPYQETQYF

j_call: TRBJ2-1
v_call: TRBV14
cdr3_aa: CASSQISSYNEQFF

j_call: TRBJ2-1
v_call: TRBV10-3
cdr3_aa: CAITRDLNNEQFF

j_call: TRBJ1-2
v_call: TRBV6-5
cdr3_aa: CASSVGDEGYTF

j_call: TRBJ2-7
v_call: TRBV14
cdr3_aa: CASSLLGGSEQYF

j_call: TRBJ2-1
v_call: TRBV5-1
cdr3_aa: CASRPLSSYNEQFF

j_call: TRBJ2-5
v_call: TRBV29-1
cdr3_aa: CSVDRDAGYF

j_call: TRBJ1-1
v_call: TRBV18
cdr3_aa: CASSPVTVQNTEAFF

j_call: TRBJ1-1
v_call: TRBV28
cdr3_aa: CASSVKDRWNTEAFF

j_call: TRBJ1-1
v_call: TRBV19
cdr3_aa: CASSIDRQGNTEAFF

j_call: TRBJ1-2
v_call: TRBV29-1
cdr3_aa: CSVVQGREANYGYTF

j_call: TRBJ2-2
v_call: TRBV7-9
cdr3_aa: CASSFRAYTGELFF

j_call: TRBJ2-5
v_call: TRBV19
cdr3_aa: CASSIGGGMQETQYF

j_call: TRBJ2-1
v_call: TRBV28
cdr3_aa: CASSLWREVSEQFF

j_call: TRBJ2-1
v_call: TRBV29-1
cdr3_aa: CSVAFPSNEQFF

j_call: TRBJ2-5
v_call: TRBV28
cdr3_aa: CASSLPDRDQETQYF

j_call: TRBJ2-1
v_call: TRBV4-2
cdr3_aa: CASSQGTGSHEQFF